Following are 29 T cell receptor beta chains from one sample sequenced in a study of tumor-infiltrating lymphocytes in primary liver carcinoma. Co-extraction of RNA and DNA was performed on 20-30 mg of unsorted bulk tissue. From approximately 0.5 ug of total RNA, TCR beta-specific cDNA was reverse-transcribed using a constant-region primer. Investigators got TCR beta libraries out of three nested multiplex PCR rounds, done with slightly modified ARM-PCR. Forward primers for TRBV1-TRBV30 and a C-beta reverse primer served the first two PCR rounds, at roughly 10 cycles each. Via MiXCR, TCRdb re-called the multiplex PCR reads, giving one row per CDR3 protein. The data contain roughly 78,000 distinct CDR3 sequences, 71% of them singletons. The sample comprised liver tumor tissue from sampling region 4. Described subset: tumor region T4, right-lateral pole. The receptors shown here come from a woman in her sixties with primary liver carcinoma and hepatitis B virus infection.

V gene TRBV7-2 combines with J gene TRBJ2-7, with 9 positions matching TRBD1. Germline CDR1 SGHTA, CDR2 FQGNSA. This CDR3 has 15 residues. Trimming at V came to 4 bases and at J to 3 bases, leaving 7 bases not matched to a gene. DNA for the CDR3: TGTGCCAGCAGCTCCCAACAGGGGGCGATCTACGAGCAGTACTTC. This gives the protein CASSSQQGAIYEQYF.

The chain is built from TRBV4-2 and TRBJ2-5; TRBD1 might be the D (5 bases). V was shortened by 1 base and J by 5 bases, with 17 bases between the two germline ends. Germline V gene lookup returns CDR1 LGHNA and CDR2 YNFKEQ. This CDR3 contains 16 residues. CDR3 bases: TGTGCCAGCAGCCAAGGCCTCGTGGAGACAGTGGAGACCCAGTACTTC. Amino acid sequence: CASSQGLVETVETQYF.

Concerning this clonotype itself: A read error may explain this, as a much larger clone is one base away. The chain combines TRBV28 with TRBJ2-7; 10 bases align to TRBD2. CDR1 and CDR2 from the germline V gene are MDHEN and SYDVKM. The CDR3 consists of 20 residues. The CDR3 nucleotides read TGTGCCAGAAGTTTCCCCCTGGTAGCGGGAGGCTCCGGGGAGTCCTACGAGCAGTACTTC. Translation: CARSFPLVAGGSGESYEQYF.

A remark on this clonotype: A read error may produce the germline difference seen at one junction end. The rearrangement uses TRBV19 and TRBJ2-2; 8 nucleotides agree with TRBD2. The germline gives CDR1 LNHDA, CDR2 SQIVND (reference sequence). The CDR3 length is 19 residues. The CDR3, as DNA: TGTGCCAGTAGTATCTGGGGCCAGCGGGAGCAATGGGGCACCGGGGAGCTGTCTTTT. It translates to CASSIWGQREQWGTGELSF.

This clonotype has only one observation. V is TRBV19 and J is TRBJ1-1; TRBD1 might be the D (6 bases). The CDR3 has 16 amino acids. The germline CDR1 and CDR2 sequences are LNHDA and SQIVND (reference sequence). V was cut by 6 bases and J by 4 bases, with 21 bases left in between. CDR3 nucleotides: TGTGCCAGTAGCATCTCTCGAACCGGAGGGGGCACTGAAGCTTTCTTT. It is translated as CASSISRTGGGTEAFF. The whole variable domain, filled in from reference TRBV19 and TRBJ1-1, reads DGGITQSPKYLFRKEGQNVTLSCEQNLNHDAMYWYRQDPGQGLRLIYYSQIVNDFQKGDIAEGYSVSREKKESFPLTVTSAQKNPTAFYLCASSISRTGGGTEAFFGQGTRLTVV.

CDR3 coding DNA: TGCACCGGCAGCCAGAGGGGTTCGCGGTATGAGCAGTTCTTC. Its protein product is CTGSQRGSRYEQFF. The V gene is TRBV4-1, the J gene TRBJ2-1; the D call may be TRBD1 or TRBD2 (5 bases each). Germline V CDR1 and CDR2: MGHRA, YSYEKL. The CDR3 is 14 amino acids.

About this clonotype: Germline is not matched at one junction end, which may reflect a read error. The chain couples TRBV5-5 to TRBJ2-7; 7 positions agree with TRBD1. Germline CDR1 and CDR2: SGHKS and YYEKEE (reference sequence). CDR3 length: 15 residues. CDR3: CASTLAPGQPYEQYF. The CDR3 nucleotides are TGTGCCAGCACCTTGGCACCGGGACAGCCCTATGAGCAGTACTTC.

Details on this clonotype: The conserved phenylalanine or tryptophan normally closing the CDR3 is absent here, so this likely arose from a read error. It is unclear where the CDR3 begins or ends on the DNA, so no DNA is shown, and the CDR3 is as TCRdb lists it. The chain's CDR3 is CASRRTSGGEHYY. This chain joins TRBV4-2 and TRBJ2-7; TRBD2 reflects the table's D call only, with no check against the DNA. Inclusive of both ends, the CDR3 amounts to 13 amino acids. Germline CDR1 is LGHNA and CDR2 is YNFKEQ.

This rearrangement joins TRBV12-3 or TRBV12-4 to TRBJ1-2; D unclear. V lost 4 bases and J 5 bases, leaving 14 bases between the germline ends. The CDR3 runs 14 residues. The CDR3 nucleotides are TGTGCCAGCAGTTCAGCAGGTGCAGGTTATGGCTACACCTTC. Translating gives CASSSAGAGYGYTF.

The V call is TRBV18, the J call TRBJ1-1, with unresolved D. Germline V gene data show CDR1 as KGHSH and CDR2 as LQKENI. V lost 1 base and J lost 0, with 15 bases in between. The CDR3 extends over 17 amino acids. DNA of the CDR3: TGTGCCAGCTCACCACAGAGGTCGGGCAGGATGAACACTGAAGCTTTCTTT. This codes for CASSPQRSGRMNTEAFF.

Notes on this clonotype: Sequence at one end of the junction differs from germline and may be a read error. This CDR3 is CAISESALAYDQYF. DNA of the CDR3: TGTGCCATCAGTGAGTCGGCATTGGCCTACGATCAGTACTTC. The rearrangement uses TRBV10-3 and TRBJ2-7, with D unclear. Germline CDR1 reads ENHRY; CDR2 reads SYGVKD. There are 14 residues in the CDR3.

Of note for this clonotype: Possible read error: a much larger clone is one base away. The chain uses TRBV7-9 and TRBJ1-1, with D unclear. The CDR3 consists of 13 residues. Germline V lookup: CDR1 SEHNR, CDR2 FQNEAQ (reference sequence). DNA for the CDR3: TGTGTCAGCAGCTTTGGGGAGAACACTGAAGCTTTCTTT. Translated, it gives CVSSFGENTEAFF.

In regard to this clonotype: Compared with germline, one end of the junction differs, possibly owing to a read error. The rearrangement uses TRBV11-2 and TRBJ2-3, with TRBD1 as a possible D gene (6 bases). Germline CDR1 is SGHAT and CDR2 is FQNNGV. The CDR3 totals 16 residues. Here the CDR3 reads CASSSTRLQGADTQCF. CDR3 nucleotides: TGTGCCAGCAGCTCAACCCGGTTACAGGGAGCGGATACGCAGTGTTTT.

Notes on this clonotype: At one of its ends the junction is not consistent with the germline gene, which may arise from a read error. The chain couples TRBV7-3 to TRBJ2-7; 12 nucleotides line up with TRBD1. Germline assignment: CDR1 SGHTA and CDR2 FQGTGA. The CDR3 consists of 14 residues. CDR3 in DNA: TGTGCCAGCAGCTCGGGACAGGGGGCCTACGGGCAGTACTTC. Protein sequence: CASSSGQGAYGQYF.

A note on this clonotype: A much larger clonotype is one base distant, so this may be a read error. This CDR3 is CASRLLGSDDNEQFF. The CDR3 DNA reads as TGTGCCAGCAGATTACTAGGGTCGGACGACAATGAGCAGTTCTTC. The chain is built from TRBV7-9 and TRBJ2-1, with D perhaps TRBD2 (5 bases). The ends were cut back, 6 bases at V and 5 bases at J, with 17 bases in the middle. The CDR3 spans 15 residues. Germline V gene lookup returns CDR1 SEHNR and CDR2 FQNEAQ (reference sequence).

There are a few counts of this clonotype. This chain connects TRBV28 to TRBJ2-5; D gene unclear. Germline-derived CDR1 and CDR2 are MDHEN and SYDVKM. The V end was cut by 7 bases, the J end by 8 bases, with 14 bases between. The length of the CDR3 is 12 residues. Here the CDR3 DNA reads TGTGCCAGCACCTCCTGGATAGGTACCCAGTACTTC. Its protein product is CASTSWIGTQYF.

For this clonotype: Because it lacks the conserved phenylalanine or tryptophan at the end, this CDR3 is likely a read error. The rearrangement joins TRBV12-3 or TRBV12-4 to TRBJ2-5; maybe TRBD2 (6 bases). This CDR3 comprises 14 residues. Trimming took off 2 bases at V and 5 bases at J, with 12 bases between the two ends. The CDR3 here is CASSLRAGMETQYI. For the CDR3, the DNA is TGTGCCAGCAGTTTACGAGCGGGCATGGAGACCCAGTACATC.

The chain combines TRBV6-5 with TRBJ1-2, with TRBD1 matching over 7 bases. Germline V gene data show CDR1 as MNHEY and CDR2 as SVGAGI. The V and J ends lost 7 bases and 11 bases, in that order; junction bases with no gene match: 16. The CDR3 runs to 14 residues. The CDR3 DNA is TGTGCCAGCACCCTCGACAGGGTCCAGGGTGGATACACCTTC. It is translated as CASTLDRVQGGYTF.

This clonotype was observed a single time. The chain combines TRBV11-2 with TRBJ2-5; D is unresolved. The germline CDR1 and CDR2 sequences are SGHAT and FQNNGV. The CDR3 is 13 amino acids. The CDR3 DNA follows: TGTGTCAACAGCTTAGAATCCACGGGGACCCAGTACTTC. Protein product: CVNSLESTGTQYF. Using reference TRBV11-2 and TRBJ2-5 for the parts outside the CDR3, the full variable domain is EAGVAQSPRYKIIEKRQSVAFWCNPISGHATLYWYQQILGQGPKLLIQFQNNGVVDDSQLPKDRFSAERLKGVDSTLKIQPAKLEDSAVYLCVNSLESTGTQYFGPGTRLLVL.

Concerning this clonotype: One end of the junction varies from germline; a read error may be responsible. The chain has TRBV9 and TRBJ2-1; TRBD2 aligns across 8 bases. Germline V gives CDR1 SGDLS, CDR2 YYNGEE. The CDR3 runs 14 residues. CDR3 loop: CASSVVFSGGAQFF. CDR3 nucleotides: TGTGCCAGCAGCGTAGTCTTTTCGGGAGGGGCCCAGTTCTTT.

This clonotype was found many times. The J gene is TRBJ2-7, the V gene TRBV7-9; the match to TRBD2 covers 13 bases. Germline CDR1 is SEHNR and CDR2 is FQNEAQ (reference sequence). Trimming cost V 8 bases and J 6 bases; bases outside gene matches: 10. The CDR3 has 15 residues. CDR3 coding DNA: TGTGCCAGCGGAGGGCGGACTAGCGGGAGAGGCGAGCAGTACTTC. Its protein product is CASGGRTSGRGEQYF.

This clonotype was seen ten or more times. V is TRBV29-1 and J is TRBJ2-5; unclear D gene. Trimming cost V 6 bases and J 3 bases, with 14 bases left between them. This CDR3 has 13 amino acids. Germline CDR1 is SQVTM and CDR2 is ANQGSEA. CDR3 coding DNA: TGCAGCGTGGGCCCTCTAGGGAAAGAGACCCAGTACTTC. This sequence encodes CSVGPLGKETQYF.

About this clonotype: The conserved phenylalanine or tryptophan is not found at the CDR3 terminus, so this likely reflects a read error. The DNA is omitted, as the CDR3 cannot be located on it reliably, and the CDR3 follows TCRdb's listing. The chain employs TRBV4-2 and TRBJ2-7; TRBD2, as called in the table, went unchecked against the DNA. The CDR3 length equals 16 residues, ends included. The germline CDR1 and CDR2 sequences are LGHNA and YNFKEQ. CDR3 residues: CASSQRTSGLSYERYL.

A note on this clonotype: Given the absence of the conserved phenylalanine or tryptophan at the CDR3 end, a read error is likely. The DNA is left out, because the CDR3 cannot be placed on it with certainty; the CDR3 is given as TCRdb lists it. The chain uses TRBV29-1 and TRBJ2-2; the table calls TRBD2, which could not be checked here. Germline V gene data show CDR1 as SQVTM and CDR2 as ANQGSEA. A total of 13 residues make up the CDR3, ends included. The CDR3 region is CSVALAPAEEPFS.

The chain uses TRBV6-1 and TRBJ2-2, with 8 bases identical to TRBD1. CDR3 length: 14 amino acids. Germline values: CDR1 MNHNS, CDR2 SASEGT. The CDR3 nucleotides are TGTGCAAGCGGTACAGGGGGTAACACCGGGGAGCTGTTTTTT. It encodes CASGTGGNTGELFF.

The chain has TRBV5-1 and TRBJ2-7; D is tentatively TRBD1 or TRBD2 (5 bases each). The germline V gene encodes CDR1 SGHRS and CDR2 YFSETQ. The V end lost 9 bases, the J end lost 0 bases, and 19 bases lay between the germline ends. This CDR3 comprises 15 residues. CDR3 amino acids: CANSPGTMSSYEQYF. In DNA, the CDR3 is TGCGCCAACAGTCCCGGGACGATGAGCTCCTACGAGCAGTACTTC.

Only one count was recorded for this clonotype. The conserved phenylalanine or tryptophan is not found at the CDR3 terminus, so this likely reflects a read error. The chain carries TRBV30 and TRBJ2-3; 8 bases match TRBD1. The CDR3 is 13 amino acids. Germline V gene data show CDR1 as GTSNPN and CDR2 as SVGIG (reference sequence). The J segment lost 4 bases and the V segment lost 0 bases, leaving 0 bases of the junction unmatched. The CDR3 sequence is CAWSVRGPDTQYV. CDR3 nucleotide sequence: TGTGCCTGGAGTGTCAGGGGGCCAGATACGCAGTATGTT.

This clonotype was seen just once. Its ends do not fully match the called genes, so a read error is possible. This chain's CDR3 is CASTSGHEKLFF. In nucleotides, the CDR3 is TGTGCTAGCACTTCAGGGCATGAAAAACTGTTTTTT. J is TRBJ1-4 and V is TRBV6-5; weak D call: TRBD1 (5 bases). Per the germline V gene, CDR1 is MNHEY and CDR2 is SVGAGI. The CDR3 sequence is 12 residues long.

About this clonotype itself: Sequence at one end of the junction differs from germline and may be a read error. The chain carries TRBV6-6 and TRBJ2-7; 14 nucleotides match TRBD2. CDR3 length equals 18 residues. Per the germline V gene, CDR1 is MNHNY and CDR2 is SVGAGI (reference sequence). The CDR3 region is CASSYNPLGTSGSYELYF. As DNA, the CDR3 is TGTGCCAGTAGTTACAATCCTCTCGGGACTAGCGGGAGTTATGAGCTGTACTTC.